A selection of T cell receptor beta chains follows, all from one sample in a study of tumor-infiltrating lymphocytes in primary liver carcinoma. TCRdb reanalysed the multiplex PCR reads using MiXCR and keeps one entry per CDR3 protein. The table lists 80,000 or so distinct CDR3 sequences, roughly two thirds of them singletons. The sequenced material came from liver tumor tissue from sampling region 4. All receptors come from a woman between 55 and 75 years old with primary liver carcinoma and hepatitis B virus infection. Each CDR3 is given with its conserved first and last residue. A D gene is named only where the DNA matches it firmly. Clone size is stated in some rows and not others, as once, few, many or a class when expanded.

V gene	J gene	clone size	D gene	CDR3 protein	CDR3 DNA
TRBV6-1	TRBJ2-1	NA	NA	CASSEAPGGLSHNEQCF	TGTGCCAGTAGTGAAGCACCGGGCGGGTTATCCCACAATGAGCAGTGCTTC
TRBV29-1	TRBJ1-1	NA	NA	CSGGGMITEAFF	TGCAGCGGCGGAGGCATGATCACTGAAGCTTTCTTT
TRBV28	TRBJ2-7	many	TRBD2	CASSILAGSYEQYF	TGTGCCAGCTCGATACTAGCGGGGTCTTACGAGCAGTACTTC
TRBV12-3/TRBV12-4	TRBJ2-7	once	NA	CASSPDIGQSYEQYF	TGTGCCAGCAGCCCTGATATAGGACAGTCCTACGAGCAGTACTTC
TRBV28	TRBJ2-2	NA	NA	CASSRGGVTGELLF	TGTGCCAGCAGCAGAGGGGGGGTGACCGGGGAGCTGTTATTT
TRBV4-1	TRBJ2-3	once	NA	CASIPIQPRTDMQYF	TGCGCCAGCATCCCGATCCAGCCTCGCACAGATATGCAGTATTTT
TRBV28	TRBJ2-7	many	TRBD2	CASSTPRTSGRARFREQYF	TGTGCCAGCTCTACCCCCCGGACTAGCGGGAGGGCCCGCTTTCGGGAGCAGTACTTC
TRBV20-1	TRBJ2-7	NA	TRBD2	CSARDLHKGTSLYEQYF	TGCAGTGCTAGAGACTTACACAAAGGGACTAGCCTCTACGAGCAGTACTTC
TRBV4-2	TRBJ1-5	NA	NA	CASSQEVGNNQSQHF	TGTGCCAGCAGCCAAGAAGTGGGCAACAATCAGTCCCAGCATTTT
TRBV11-3	TRBJ2-1	NA	TRBD1	CASSLTGAYDEQFF	TGTGCCAGCAGTTTAACAGGGGCCTACGATGAGCAATTCTTC
TRBV14	TRBJ1-2	many	NA	CASSQDPDLNYGYTF	TGTGCCAGCAGCCAAGATCCAGACTTGAACTATGGCTACACCTTC
TRBV11-2	TRBJ2-3	NA	NA	CPSSFHPPGISTDTQYF	TGTCCCAGCAGCTTCCACCCCCCGGGGATTAGCACAGATACGCAGTATTTT
TRBV10-2	TRBJ2-3	many	NA	CASSLGTGTDTQYF	TGCGCCAGCAGCCTCGGGACTGGCACAGATACGCAGTATTTT
TRBV18	TRBJ2-7	few	NA	CASSPPAGRYEQYF	TGTGCCAGCTCACCACCGGCAGGGCGTTACGAGCAGTACTTC
TRBV12-3/TRBV12-4	TRBJ2-1	once	NA	CASSLGGTDYEQFF	TGTGCCAGCAGCCTCGGCGGGACCGACTATGAGCAGTTCTTC
TRBV5-1	TRBJ1-3	NA	NA	CASSTPDRTFSGNTVYF	TGTGCCAGCAGCACCCCAGACAGGACCTTCTCTGGAAACACCGTATATTTT
TRBV5-1	TRBJ2-1	many	NA	CASSPRDPRHNEQFF	TGCGCCAGCAGCCCTCGGGACCCGCGCCACAATGAGCAGTTCTTC
TRBV12-3/TRBV12-4	TRBJ1-2	once	NA	CASRRDGSNYDYTF	TGTGCCAGCAGGAGGGACGGGAGTAACTATGACTACACCTTC
TRBV6-4	TRBJ2-2	many	NA	CASSPIGLDTGELFF	TGTGCCAGCAGTCCGATCGGACTTGATACCGGGGAGCTGTTTTTT
TRBV5-4	TRBJ2-3	NA	TRBD2	CASRLSGRGGTDAQYF	TGTGCCAGCAGACTGAGCGGGAGGGGTGGGACAGATGCGCAGTATTTT
TRBV28	TRBJ1-1	NA	NA	CANWAGDGGTEAFF	TGTGCCAATTGGGCAGGAGATGGAGGCACTGAAGCTTTCTTT
TRBV11-2	TRBJ2-5	NA	TRBD1	CVSSRDREETQYF	TGTGTCAGCAGTCGGGACAGAGAAGAGACCCAGTATTTC
TRBV11-2	TRBJ2-3	NA	NA	CARSLGIRREGTDTQYF	TGTGCCCGCAGCTTAGGGATTCGGAGAGAAGGCACAGATACGCAGTATTTT
TRBV12-3/TRBV12-4	TRBJ2-5	once	NA	CGSNAYQETQYF	TGTGGCAGCAATGCCTATCAAGAGACCCAGTACTTC
TRBV11-2	TRBJ2-3	NA	NA	CASSWGSYTQYF	TGTGCCAGCAGTTGGGGTTCATATACGCAGTATTTT
TRBV10-2	TRBJ2-2	many	TRBD1	CASIKDRASNGELFF	TGCGCCAGCATTAAGGACAGGGCCTCTAACGGGGAGCTGTTTTTT
TRBV28	TRBJ2-7	few	NA	CASSLFSYNEQYF	TGTGCCAGCAGTTTATTCTCCTACAATGAGCAGTACTTC
TRBV7-9	TRBJ1-5	NA	NA	CASSAGRRNQPQHF	TGTGCCAGCAGCGCCGGGAGAAGAAATCAGCCCCAGCATTTT
TRBV6-2/TRBV6-3	TRBJ2-7	NA	TRBD2	CVTGGARKQYF	TGTGTCACCGGGGGGGCGCGCAAGCAGTACTTC
TRBV29-1	TRBJ1-1	NA	NA	CSVTRRAMGIEAFF	TGCAGCGTTACCCGCAGGGCCATGGGCATTGAAGCTTTCTTT
TRBV11-2	TRBJ2-5	few	NA	CASSLGLSQETQYF	TGTGCCAGCAGCTTAGGACTCTCCCAAGAGACCCAGTACTTC
TRBV6-6	TRBJ2-2	once	NA	CASSYSGGVAGDLFF	TGTGCCAGCAGTTACTCCGGTGGCGTAGCCGGGGACCTGTTTTTT
TRBV6-1	TRBJ2-2	NA	NA	CASRDGPGTGGLFF	TGTGCCAGCCGGGACGGCCCGGGCACCGGGGGGCTGTTTTTT
TRBV12-3/TRBV12-4	TRBJ2-3	NA	NA	CASMDRVGRTDTKYF	TGTGCCAGCATGGACCGAGTGGGACGCACAGATACGAAGTATTTT
TRBV11-2	TRBJ1-6	NA	NA	CASSLESGPPLHF	TGTGCCAGCAGCTTAGAGTCGGGTCCACCTCTCCACTTT
TRBV29-1	TRBJ2-1	NA	TRBD2	CSVEVLGTSASYNEQFF	TGCAGCGTTGAAGTCCTCGGGACTAGTGCCTCCTACAATGAGCAGTTCTTC
TRBV11-2	TRBJ2-5	NA	TRBD1	CASSLIPTGEEEVETQYF	TGTGCCAGCAGCTTAATCCCGACAGGGGAGGAAGAGGTGGAGACCCAATACTTC
TRBV12-3/TRBV12-4	TRBJ1-6	many	TRBD1	CASSSPAGQGIFNSPLHF	TGTGCCAGCAGCTCACCCGCGGGACAGGGGATTTTTAATTCACCCCTCCACTTT
TRBV7-9	TRBJ1-2	many	TRBD1	CASSLGKGAHGYTF	TGTGCCAGCAGCTTAGGAAAGGGGGCACACGGCTACACCTTC
TRBV6-5	TRBJ2-7	NA	NA	CTSSSSGTQTYEQYF	NA
TRBV12-3/TRBV12-4	TRBJ1-4	NA	TRBD1	CASSSTTGGTNGKLFF	TGTGCCAGCAGTTCGACTACAGGGGGCACTAATGGAAAACTGTTTTTT
TRBV29-1	TRBJ1-1	NA	NA	CSVDVGWGMRTETFF	TGCAGCGTTGACGTGGGGTGGGGGATGAGGACTGAAACTTTCTTT
TRBV5-6	TRBJ2-1	NA	TRBD2	CANSPRGGATVLNEQFF	TGTGCCAACAGCCCCCGGGGGGGGGCAACGGTTCTCAATGAGCAGTTCTTC